This entry concerns a single TCR beta chain. Its antigen is unknown. Scientists made TCR beta libraries using quantitative 5'-RACE with molecular barcodes. Via MiXCR, TCRdb re-called the 5' RACE reads, giving one row per CDR3 protein. The sample shows around 300,000 distinct CDR3 sequences, approximately 10% of them seen only once. The data originate from a study of CD8 T cells in ankylosing spondylitis. Germline loops: CDR1 SGHRS, CDR2 YFSETQ. The length of the CDR3 is 16 residues. The ends lost 0 bases at V and 6 bases at J; junction bases unmatched: 7. Notes on the study in general: Researchers reportedly found disease-linked clones significantly enriched in matched ankylosing spondylitis synovial fluid. Clones linked to disease, bearing a CD8+ phenotype, were relatively rare in peripheral blood. Apparently characteristic of ankylosing spondylitis blood was a TCR beta motif (eight highly homologous variants).

This rearrangement joins TRBV5-1 to TRBJ2-3; the match to TRBD2 covers 10 bases. Sample: blood, either unsorted or a sorted T cell fraction (not recorded which). This sequence was found in a female donor with ankylosing spondylitis or in good health (not recorded which). The CDR3 spells CASSLVASGGFDTQYF. In DNA form, the CDR3 reads TGCGCCAGCAGCTTGGTCGCTAGCGGGGGATTCGATACGCAGTATTTT.